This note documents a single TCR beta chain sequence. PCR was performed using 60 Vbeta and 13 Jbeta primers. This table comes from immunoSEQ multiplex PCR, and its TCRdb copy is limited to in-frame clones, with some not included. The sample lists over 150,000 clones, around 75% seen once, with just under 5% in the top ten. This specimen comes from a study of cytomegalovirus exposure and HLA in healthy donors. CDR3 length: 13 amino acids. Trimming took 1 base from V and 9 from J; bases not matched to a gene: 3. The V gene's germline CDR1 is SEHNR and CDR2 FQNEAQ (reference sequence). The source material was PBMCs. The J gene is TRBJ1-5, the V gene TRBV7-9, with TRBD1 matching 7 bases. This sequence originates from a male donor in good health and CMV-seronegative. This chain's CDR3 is CASSLEQGSPQHF. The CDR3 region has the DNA TGTGCCAGCAGCTTAGAACAGGGGTCGCCCCAGCATTTT.